The T cell receptor beta chain under discussion was sequenced for a study of a mutant IDH1 vaccine in newly diagnosed glioma. Study-wide context: Vaccination started 4-6 weeks after radiotherapy alone, or with temozolomide cycles. Visit V12 was at week 35; visit V13 was at week 47.

Time point of the sample: week 47, end of study. With topical imiquimod, each dose of the vaccine consisted of 300 ug of mutant IDH1 20-mer peptide. Eight vaccine injections were given to patients in weeks 1, 3, 5, 7, 11, 15, 19 and 23. Concerning this clone: Its specificity is not known.

The table came from immunoSEQ multiplex PCR; TCRdb's copy has only in-frame clones and leaves some out. The table has 30,000 to 40,000 clones, 90% seen once. Study-level points and caveats: No link was apparently found between pseudoprogression and changes in top peripheral T cell clonotypes.

The CDR3 length is 16 residues. The V end was cut by 3 bases, the J end by 5 bases, with 19 bases between. The germline CDR1 and CDR2 sequences are LNHDA and SQIVND (reference sequence). Sequenced here: PBMCs, sampled from a glioma patient whose treatment included an IDH1 peptide vaccine. The source is a woman in her forties with glioma. The rearrangement joins TRBV19 to TRBJ1-2; maybe TRBD1 (5 bases). CDR3 in DNA: TGTGCCAGTAGTATTCCGGGGGAAGAACGCGGGTATGGCTACACCTTC. The encoded protein is CASSIPGEERGYGYTF. Full variable domain (rest looked up from reference TRBV19 and TRBJ1-2): DGGITQSPKYLFRKEGQNVTLSCEQNLNHDAMYWYRQDPGQGLRLIYYSQIVNDFQKGDIAEGYSVSREKKESFPLTVTSAQKNPTAFYLCASSIPGEERGYGYTFGSGTRLTVV.